Below are 18 T cell receptor beta chains sequenced from a single sample in a study of radiotherapy plus CTLA-4 blockade in lung cancer. Only in-frame clones appear in the TCRdb table, and some are missing; sequencing was by immunoSEQ multiplex PCR. Here the sample spans approximately 85,000 clones, approximately 83% being singletons. Sequencing used peripheral blood, obtained from a patient treated with radiotherapy plus ipilimumab. Every receptor here comes from a human donor with non-small cell lung cancer who had a partial response to radiotherapy plus ipilimumab.

The gene calls are TRBV10-1 and TRBJ1-2, with 9 bases matching TRBD1. Germline V gene sequence: CDR1 WNHNN, CDR2 SYGVQD (reference sequence). V lost 0 bases to trimming and J lost 7 bases; unmatched junction nucleotides: 3. This CDR3 has 14 residues. DNA of the CDR3: TGCGCCAGCAGTGAGTCCAGGGACAGGGCTGGCTACACCTTC. Amino acids: CASSESRDRAGYTF.

V and J are TRBV6-5 and TRBJ2-3, with TRBD2 identical over 9 bases. Germline V gene lookup returns CDR1 MNHEY and CDR2 SVGAGI. The V segment lost 1 base and the J segment 1 base; nucleotides outside the gene matches: 0. CDR3 length equals 15 residues. The DNA for the CDR3 is TGTGCCAGCAGTTACTTAGCGGGAGGCACAGATACGCAGTATTTT. It is translated as CASSYLAGGTDTQYF.

This sequence joins TRBV9 and TRBJ1-5; no firm D call. Germline CDR1 reads SGDLS; CDR2 reads YYNGEE. V was clipped by 0 bases and J by 0 bases, with 10 bases between them. The CDR3 sequence is 16 residues long. The CDR3 sequence is CASSVGTSDSNQPQHF. The CDR3 DNA reads as TGTGCCAGCAGCGTAGGTACAAGTGATAGCAATCAGCCCCAGCATTTT.

The genes are TRBV28 and TRBJ2-7; 10 bases map to TRBD1. This CDR3 is 14 amino acids long. Germline V gene data show CDR1 as MDHEN and CDR2 as SYDVKM. The V segment lost 6 bases and the J segment 2 bases; nucleotides outside the gene matches: 4. The CDR3 sequence: CASRLDRGPYEQYV. In nucleotides, the CDR3 is TGTGCCAGCAGGTTAGACAGGGGGCCCTACGAGCAGTACGTC.

This chain connects TRBV6-5 to TRBJ2-4; tentatively, D is TRBD2 (5 bases). The CDR3 sequence is 12 residues long. Per the germline V gene, CDR1 is MNHEY and CDR2 is SVGAGI. V lost 2 bases and J lost 6, with 5 bases in between. The CDR3 nucleotides are TGTGCCAGCAGTTACGGAGGAAACATTCAGTACTTC. It codes for CASSYGGNIQYF.

The rearrangement joins TRBV28 to TRBJ2-7; TRBD2 is a possible D gene (6 bases). Between the trimmed V and J ends, which lost 9 bases and 2 bases, there was a span of 17 bases. CDR3 size: 14 residues. The germline gives CDR1 MDHEN, CDR2 SYDVKM. The chain's CDR3 is CARTRPSDPYEQYV. The CDR3 region has the DNA TGTGCCAGAACCCGGCCTAGCGACCCCTACGAGCAGTACGTC.

The chain employs TRBV11-2 and TRBJ2-3; tentative D call: TRBD2 (6 bases). This CDR3 comprises 17 residues. V was trimmed by 6 bases and J by 3 bases, leaving 22 bases between them. Germline V CDR1 and CDR2: SGHAT, FQNNGV. In DNA form, the CDR3 reads TGTGCCAGCAGTGGAATAGCCGGGGGATGGGTGACAGATACGCAGTATTTT. Amino acid sequence: CASSGIAGGWVTDTQYF.

The CDR3 sequence: CATQAGSSYEQYV. CDR3 nucleotides: TGTGCCACCCAAGCGGGGAGCTCCTACGAGCAGTACGTC. This sequence joins TRBV15 and TRBJ2-7; 7 bases are shared with TRBD2. CDR1 is LNHNV and CDR2 is YYDKDF in the germline V gene (reference sequence). Trimming cost V 8 bases and J 0 bases; bases outside gene matches: 4. The CDR3 is 13 amino acids.

The chain carries TRBV29-1 and TRBJ2-1; the match to TRBD2 covers 8 bases. The CDR3 spans 15 residues. V lost 1 base to trimming and J lost 3 bases; unmatched junction nucleotides: 5. The germline CDR1 and CDR2 sequences are SQVTM and ANQGSEA. CDR3 sequence reads: CSVEGLRGDYNEQFF. The CDR3, as DNA: TGCAGCGTTGAAGGCTTGCGGGGGGACTACAATGAGCAGTTCTTC.

The chain is built from TRBV29-1 and TRBJ2-7; D may be TRBD2 (6 bases). V dropped 3 bases and J dropped 1 base, with 7 bases sitting between them. Germline V lookup: CDR1 SQVTM, CDR2 ANQGSEA. The CDR3 spans 12 residues. The CDR3 is CSVDGGSYEQYF. The CDR3 DNA reads as TGCAGCGTTGACGGGGGTTCCTACGAGCAGTACTTC.

The J gene is TRBJ2-5, the V gene TRBV2, with 8 nucleotides matching TRBD1. The J call may not be correct, given that the DNA end is closer to TRBJ2-7. The germline CDR1 and CDR2 sequences are SNHLY and FYNNEI. The CDR3 has 16 amino acids. The chain's CDR3 is CASSELPGQASYEQYF. CDR3 DNA: TGTGCCAGCAGCGAACTTCCGGGACAGGCATCCTACGAGCAGTACTTC.

This chain links TRBV21-1 with TRBJ2-2; the table's D call, TRBD1, was not checked against the DNA. TRBV21-1 is a documented pseudogene. The CDR3 loop spans 14 amino acids. CDR3: CASSWPANTGELFF. The CDR3 DNA sequence: TGTGCCAGCAGCTGGCCAGCGAACACCGGGGAGCTGTTTTTT.

CDR3 residues: CASSVGLAEQFF. The DNA of the CDR3 is TGTGCCAGCAGCGTTGGACTAGCGGAGCAGTTCTTC. This chain uses TRBV7-9 with TRBJ2-1; 9 bases fit TRBD2. The CDR3 sequence is 12 residues long. V trimming: 5 bases; J trimming: 10 bases; junction bases outside the gene matches: 3. Germline values: CDR1 SEHNR, CDR2 FQNEAQ (reference sequence).

The rearrangement joins TRBV30 to TRBJ1-3; D not resolved. Germline CDR1 and CDR2: GTSNPN and SVGIG (reference sequence). The V gene lost 3 bases and the J gene lost 1 base, with 7 bases spanning the gap. The CDR3 has 13 residues. The CDR3 here is CAWRFESGNTIYF. In DNA, the CDR3 is TGTGCCTGGAGGTTCGAGTCTGGAAACACCATATATTTT.

V gene TRBV6-5 combines with J gene TRBJ2-4; tentative D call: TRBD1 (5 bases). V dropped 0 bases and J dropped 9 bases, with 12 bases sitting between them. The germline CDR1 and CDR2 sequences are MNHEY and SVGAGI. The CDR3 contains 14 residues. This chain's CDR3 is CASSYSVRDGIQYF. In nucleotides, the CDR3 is TGTGCCAGCAGTTACTCGGTCAGGGATGGCATTCAGTACTTC.

This rearrangement joins TRBV9 to TRBJ1-1, with a tentative D call TRBD1 (5 bases). The CDR3 is 15 amino acids. Trimming shortened V by 2 bases and J by 1 base, and 12 bases separated the two germline ends. CDR1 and CDR2 from the germline V gene are SGDLS and YYNGEE. The CDR3 DNA is TGTGCCAGCAGCGTTACGGGACTCCCGAACACTGAAGCTTTCTTT. Its translation: CASSVTGLPNTEAFF.

V gene TRBV7-9 combines with J gene TRBJ1-2; TRBD1 aligns across 9 bases. Germline CDR1 reads SEHNR; CDR2 reads FQNEAQ (reference sequence). The CDR3 is 19 amino acids. The V and J ends lost 6 bases and 0 bases, in that order; junction bases with no gene match: 17. The CDR3 DNA reads as TGTGCCAGCAGTCCTAGTACCTCCCCCGGGACAGGGTCTAACTATGGCTACACCTTC. This codes for CASSPSTSPGTGSNYGYTF.

The rearrangement uses TRBV15 and TRBJ2-2; TRBD1 matches at 8 bases. This CDR3 comprises 17 residues. Germline CDR1 is LNHNV and CDR2 is YYDKDF (reference sequence). After removal of 4 bases from V and 1 base from J, the junction contained 8 bases not matched to a gene. CDR3 DNA: TGTGCCACCAGCACCCCCCCGGGACAGGAGAACACCGGGGAGCTGTTTTTT. Its protein is CATSTPPGQENTGELFF.